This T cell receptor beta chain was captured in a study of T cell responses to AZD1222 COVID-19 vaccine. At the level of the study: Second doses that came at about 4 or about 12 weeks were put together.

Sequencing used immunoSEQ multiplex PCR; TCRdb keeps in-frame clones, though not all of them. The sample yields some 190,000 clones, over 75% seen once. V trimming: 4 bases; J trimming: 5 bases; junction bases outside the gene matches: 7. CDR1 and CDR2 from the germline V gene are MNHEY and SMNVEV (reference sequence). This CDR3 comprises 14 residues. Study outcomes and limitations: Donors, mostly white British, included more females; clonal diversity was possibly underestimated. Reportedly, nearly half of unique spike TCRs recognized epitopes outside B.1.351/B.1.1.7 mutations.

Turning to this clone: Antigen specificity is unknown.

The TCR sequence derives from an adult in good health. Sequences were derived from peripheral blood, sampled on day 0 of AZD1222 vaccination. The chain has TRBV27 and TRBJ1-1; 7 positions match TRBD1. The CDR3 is CASSSDRVGTEAFF. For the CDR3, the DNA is TGTGCCAGCAGTTCTGACAGGGTTGGGACTGAAGCTTTCTTT.